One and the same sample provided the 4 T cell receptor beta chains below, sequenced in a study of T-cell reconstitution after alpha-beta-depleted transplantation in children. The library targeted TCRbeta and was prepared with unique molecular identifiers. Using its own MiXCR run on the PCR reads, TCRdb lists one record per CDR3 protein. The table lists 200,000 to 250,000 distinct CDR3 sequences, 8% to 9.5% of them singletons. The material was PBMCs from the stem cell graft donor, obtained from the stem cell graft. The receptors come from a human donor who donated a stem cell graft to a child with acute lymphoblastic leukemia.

CDR3 in amino acids: CASSFYGSNQPQHF. The CDR3 coding sequence is TGTGCCAGCAGTTTCTATGGTAGCAATCAGCCCCAGCATTTT. The chain joins TRBV6-5 to TRBJ1-5; no definite D call. Germline-derived CDR1 and CDR2 are MNHEY and SVGAGI. With 4 bases removed from V and 0 bases from J, the gap between germline ends came to 7 bases. This CDR3 spans 14 amino acids.

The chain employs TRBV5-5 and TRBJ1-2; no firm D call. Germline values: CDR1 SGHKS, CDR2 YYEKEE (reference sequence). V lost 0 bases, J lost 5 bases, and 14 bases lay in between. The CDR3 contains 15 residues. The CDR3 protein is CASSLDRATGYGYTF. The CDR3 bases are TGTGCCAGCAGCTTGGATCGGGCGACGGGGTATGGCTACACCTTC. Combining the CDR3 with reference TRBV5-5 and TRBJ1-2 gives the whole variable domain DAGVTQSPTHLIKTRGQQVTLRCSPISGHKSVSWYQQVLGQGPQFIFQYYEKEERGRGNFPDRFSARQFPNYSSELNVNALLLGDSALYLCASSLDRATGYGYTFGSGTRLTVV.

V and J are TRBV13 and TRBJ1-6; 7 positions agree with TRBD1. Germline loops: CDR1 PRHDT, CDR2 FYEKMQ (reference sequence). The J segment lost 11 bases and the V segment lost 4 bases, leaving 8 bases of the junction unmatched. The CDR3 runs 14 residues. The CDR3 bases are TGTGCCAGCAGCTCGACAGGGAAGGAGGCACCCCTCCACTTT. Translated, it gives CASSSTGKEAPLHF.

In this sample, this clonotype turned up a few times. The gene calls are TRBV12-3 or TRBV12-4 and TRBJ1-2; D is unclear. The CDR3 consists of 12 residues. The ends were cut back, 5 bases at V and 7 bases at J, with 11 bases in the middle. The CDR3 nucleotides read TGTGCCAGCAGTACAGCCGTTGGTGGCTACACCTTC. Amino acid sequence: CASSTAVGGYTF.